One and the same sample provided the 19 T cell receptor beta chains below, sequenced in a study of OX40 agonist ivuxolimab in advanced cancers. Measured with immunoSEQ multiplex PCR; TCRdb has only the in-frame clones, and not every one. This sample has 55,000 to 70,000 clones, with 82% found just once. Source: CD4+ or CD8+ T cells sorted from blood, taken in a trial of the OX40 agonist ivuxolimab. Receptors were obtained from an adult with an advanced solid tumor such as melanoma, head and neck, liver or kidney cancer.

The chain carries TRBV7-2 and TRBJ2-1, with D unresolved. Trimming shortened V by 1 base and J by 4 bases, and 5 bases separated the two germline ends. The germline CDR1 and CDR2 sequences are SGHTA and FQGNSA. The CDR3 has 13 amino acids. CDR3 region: CASSLDAYNEQFF. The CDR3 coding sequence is TGTGCCAGCAGCTTAGACGCGTACAATGAGCAGTTCTTC.

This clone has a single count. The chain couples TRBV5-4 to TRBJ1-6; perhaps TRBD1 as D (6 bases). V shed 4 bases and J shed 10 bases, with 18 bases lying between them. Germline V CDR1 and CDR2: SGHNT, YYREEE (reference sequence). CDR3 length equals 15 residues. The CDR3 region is CASSPGGAGFSPLHF. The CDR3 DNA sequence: TGTGCCAGCAGCCCCGGGGGGGCAGGATTCTCACCCCTCCACTTT.

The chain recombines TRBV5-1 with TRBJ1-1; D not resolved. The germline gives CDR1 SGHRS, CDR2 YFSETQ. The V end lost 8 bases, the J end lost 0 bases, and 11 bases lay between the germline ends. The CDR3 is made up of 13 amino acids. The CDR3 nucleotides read TGCGCCAGTAGAGCCGGGATGAACACTGAAGCTTTCTTT. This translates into CASRAGMNTEAFF.

The DNA of the CDR3 is TGCGCCAGCAGCGTGCGACATCCCTACGAGCAGTACTTC. This encodes CASSVRHPYEQYF. The V and J genes are TRBV5-1 and TRBJ2-7; D not resolved. Germline V gives CDR1 SGHRS, CDR2 YFSETQ. Trimming pared 4 bases from V and 2 bases from J, leaving 10 bases between. The CDR3 consists of 13 residues.

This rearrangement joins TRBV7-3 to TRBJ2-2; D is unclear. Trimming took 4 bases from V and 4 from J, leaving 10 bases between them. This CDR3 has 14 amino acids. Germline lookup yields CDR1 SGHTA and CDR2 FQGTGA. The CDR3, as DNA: TGTGCCAGCAGCTACCTGGGTGGCACCGGGGAGCTGTTTTTT. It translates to CASSYLGGTGELFF.

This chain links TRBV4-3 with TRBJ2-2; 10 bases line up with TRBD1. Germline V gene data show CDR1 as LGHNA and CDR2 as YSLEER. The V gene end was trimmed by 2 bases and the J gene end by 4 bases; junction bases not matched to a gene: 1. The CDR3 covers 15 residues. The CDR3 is CASSQRTGGTGELFF. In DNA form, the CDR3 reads TGCGCCAGCAGCCAACGGACAGGGGGCACCGGGGAGCTGTTTTTT.

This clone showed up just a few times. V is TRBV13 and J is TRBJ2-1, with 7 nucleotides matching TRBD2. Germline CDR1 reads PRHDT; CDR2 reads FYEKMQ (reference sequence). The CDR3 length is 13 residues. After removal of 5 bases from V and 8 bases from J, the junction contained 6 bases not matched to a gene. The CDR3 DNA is TGTGCCAGCAGCCTTACCGGGGGGTATGAGCAGTTCTTC. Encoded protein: CASSLTGGYEQFF. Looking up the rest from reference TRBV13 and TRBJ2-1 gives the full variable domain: AAGVIQSPRHLIKEKRETATLKCYPIPRHDTVYWYQQGPGQDPQFLISFYEKMQSDKGSIPDRFSAQQFSDYHSELNMSSLELGDSALYFCASSLTGGYEQFFGPGTRLTVL.

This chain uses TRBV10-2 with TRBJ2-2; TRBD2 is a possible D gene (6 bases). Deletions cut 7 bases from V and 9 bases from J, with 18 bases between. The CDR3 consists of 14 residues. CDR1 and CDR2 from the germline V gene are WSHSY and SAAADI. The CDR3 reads CASTPSSEGRELFF. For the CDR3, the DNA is TGCGCCAGCACCCCATCTAGCGAGGGCCGGGAGCTGTTTTTT.

CDR3 nucleotides: TGTGCCAGCAGCTTACAGGGCCTGACTGAAGCTTTCTTT. This sequence encodes CASSLQGLTEAFF. The chain is built from TRBV7-2 and TRBJ1-1; the D gene is possibly TRBD1 (5 bases). Trimming stripped 2 bases from V and 5 bases from J, with 9 bases between. Germline CDR1 and CDR2: SGHTA and FQGNSA. The CDR3 spans 13 residues.

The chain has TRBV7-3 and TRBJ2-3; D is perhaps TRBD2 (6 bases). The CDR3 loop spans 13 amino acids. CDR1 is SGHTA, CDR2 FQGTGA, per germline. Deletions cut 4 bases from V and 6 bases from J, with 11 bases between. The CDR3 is CASSSTSQDTQYF. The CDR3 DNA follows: TGTGCCAGCAGCTCGACTAGTCAGGATACGCAGTATTTT. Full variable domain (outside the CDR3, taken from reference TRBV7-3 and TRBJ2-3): GAGVSQTPSNKVTEKGKYVELRCDPISGHTALYWYRQSLGQGPEFLIYFQGTGAADDSGLPNDRFFAVRPEGSVSTLKIQRTERGDSAVYLCASSSTSQDTQYFGPGTRLTVL.

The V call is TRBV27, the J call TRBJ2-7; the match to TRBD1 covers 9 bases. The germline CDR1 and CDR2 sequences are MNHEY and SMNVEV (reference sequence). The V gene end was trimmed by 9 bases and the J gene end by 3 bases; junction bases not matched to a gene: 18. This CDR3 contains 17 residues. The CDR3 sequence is CASTPGQGFSTYYEQYV. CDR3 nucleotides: TGTGCCAGTACTCCCGGACAGGGGTTTAGTACATACTACGAGCAGTACGTC.

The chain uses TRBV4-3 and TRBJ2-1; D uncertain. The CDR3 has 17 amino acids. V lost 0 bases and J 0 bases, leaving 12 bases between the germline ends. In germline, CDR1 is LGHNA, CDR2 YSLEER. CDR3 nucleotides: TGCGCCAGCAGCCAAGATCGTTGGGGAATCTCCTACAATGAGCAGTTCTTC. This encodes CASSQDRWGISYNEQFF.

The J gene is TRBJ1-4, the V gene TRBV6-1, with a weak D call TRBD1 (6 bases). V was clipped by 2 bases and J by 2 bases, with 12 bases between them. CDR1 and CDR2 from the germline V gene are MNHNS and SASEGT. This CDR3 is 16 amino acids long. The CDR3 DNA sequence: TGTGCCAGCAGTGAAAGGGGGGCAGGGACTAATGAAAAACTGTTTTTT. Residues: CASSERGAGTNEKLFF.

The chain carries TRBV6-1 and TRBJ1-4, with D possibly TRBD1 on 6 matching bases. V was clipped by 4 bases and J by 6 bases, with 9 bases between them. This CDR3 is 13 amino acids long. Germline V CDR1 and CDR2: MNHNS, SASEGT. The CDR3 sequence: CASSAGGDEKLFF. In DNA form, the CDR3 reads TGTGCCAGCAGTGCTGGGGGCGATGAAAAACTGTTTTTT.

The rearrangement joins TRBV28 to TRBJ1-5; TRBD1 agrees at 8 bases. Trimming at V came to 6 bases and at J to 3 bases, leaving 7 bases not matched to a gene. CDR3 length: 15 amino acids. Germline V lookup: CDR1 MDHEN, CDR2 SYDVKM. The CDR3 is CASSRGRVVNQPQHF. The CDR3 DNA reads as TGTGCCAGCAGCAGGGGGCGAGTGGTCAATCAGCCCCAGCATTTT.

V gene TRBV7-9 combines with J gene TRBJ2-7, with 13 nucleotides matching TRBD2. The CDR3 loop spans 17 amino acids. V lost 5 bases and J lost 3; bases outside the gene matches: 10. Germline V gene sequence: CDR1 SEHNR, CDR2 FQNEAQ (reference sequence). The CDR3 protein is CASSQSRGLAGDYEQYF. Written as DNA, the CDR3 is TGTGCCAGCAGCCAATCCCGAGGACTAGCGGGAGACTACGAGCAGTACTTC.

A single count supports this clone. This chain's CDR3 is CAISELGEGGYTF. The CDR3 region has the DNA TGTGCCATCAGTGAACTTGGCGAGGGTGGCTACACCTTC. The chain has TRBV10-3 and TRBJ1-2; no firm D call. Trimming left V 3 bases short and J 7 bases short, with 12 bases between. The CDR3 contains 13 residues. Germline V lookup: CDR1 ENHRY, CDR2 SYGVKD.

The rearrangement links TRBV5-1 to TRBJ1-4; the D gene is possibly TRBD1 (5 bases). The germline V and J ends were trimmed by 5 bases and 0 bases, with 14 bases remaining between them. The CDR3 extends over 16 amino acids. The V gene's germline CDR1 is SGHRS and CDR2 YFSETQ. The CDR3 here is CASRDIGAATNEKLFF. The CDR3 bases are TGCGCCAGCAGGGATATTGGGGCCGCAACTAATGAAAAACTGTTTTTT.

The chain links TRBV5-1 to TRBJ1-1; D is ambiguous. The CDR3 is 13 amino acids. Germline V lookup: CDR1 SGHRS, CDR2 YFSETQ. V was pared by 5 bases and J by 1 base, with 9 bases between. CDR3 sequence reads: CASSIAENTEAFF. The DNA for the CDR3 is TGCGCCAGCAGTATTGCAGAGAACACTGAAGCTTTCTTT.